Shown below are 28 T cell receptor beta chains from a single sample sequenced in a study of T cell responses to AZD1222 COVID-19 vaccine (TCRdb year 2021). Receptor libraries were prepared by the immunoSEQ multiplex PCR assay. TCRdb stores this immuneACCESS table with in-frame sequences only. Part of the clones is absent; in the studies checked, under half of the shortfall reflects unresolved V genes, and no reason is known for the rest. Counted in this sample were approximately 120,000 clones; about 89% of them appeared once. The ten biggest clones cover 25% to 30% of the sample. The sample's time point label, in plain terms: baseline before first vaccination. Sample: peripheral blood, taken on day 0 of AZD1222 vaccination. The receptors originated from an adult in good health.

The CDR3 region has the DNA TGTGCCAGCAGCCCCGGGACACCGGGAAACACCATATATTTT. This sequence encodes CASSPGTPGNTIYF. V usage is TRBV13 and J usage is TRBJ1-3, with a weak D call TRBD1 (6 bases). Trimming pared 5 bases from V and 4 bases from J, leaving 12 bases between. In germline, CDR1 is PRHDT, CDR2 FYEKMQ (reference sequence). There are 14 residues in the CDR3.

The V and J genes are TRBV5-6 and TRBJ2-7; TRBD1 is a possible D gene (6 bases). This CDR3 contains 14 residues. Per germline, CDR1 SGHDT and CDR2 YYEEEE. The ends were cut back, 4 bases at V and 2 bases at J, with 13 bases in the middle. The CDR3 protein is CASSPNRVTYEQYF. In nucleotides, the CDR3 is TGTGCCAGCAGCCCCAACAGGGTGACCTACGAGCAGTACTTC.

The rearrangement joins TRBV4-3 to TRBJ1-2; 10 bases are a match to TRBD1. J was trimmed by 7 bases and V by 0 bases; bases with no gene match: 2. The length of the CDR3 is 14 residues. CDR1 is LGHNA and CDR2 is YSLEER in the germline V gene. In nucleotides, the CDR3 is TGCGCCAGCAGCCAAGATTGGGACAGGGGTGGCTACACCTTC. Protein sequence: CASSQDWDRGGYTF.

V and J are TRBV3-1 (or the pseudogene TRBV3-2) and TRBJ2-7; weak D call: TRBD1 (5 bases). The CDR3 length is 13 residues. V was clipped by 5 bases and J by 0 bases, with 8 bases between them. CDR1 is LGHDT, CDR2 YNNKEL, per germline (reference sequence). In DNA form, the CDR3 reads TGTGCCAGCAGCGACGACAGCTCCTACGAGCAGTACTTC. Its protein is CASSDDSSYEQYF.

The chain links TRBV19 to TRBJ1-4; the D is unclear. The germline V gene has CDR1 LNHDA and CDR2 SQIVND (reference sequence). CDR3 length: 14 amino acids. Trimming removed 3 bases from V and 7 bases from J, with 12 bases in between. The CDR3 protein is CASSMTTRTEKLFF. The DNA for the CDR3 is TGTGCCAGTAGTATGACAACAAGGACTGAAAAACTGTTTTTT.

The rearrangement joins TRBV5-4 to TRBJ2-2; 9 bases match TRBD2. Germline CDR1 and CDR2: SGHNT and YYREEE (reference sequence). The CDR3 is 18 amino acids. The ends lost 4 bases at V and 1 base at J; junction bases unmatched: 11. The CDR3 loop reads CASSADSLAGMNTGELFF. CDR3 DNA: TGTGCCAGCAGCGCCGATTCTCTAGCGGGGATGAACACCGGGGAGCTGTTTTTT.

The chain uses TRBV7-9 and TRBJ1-5, with unresolved D. Germline values: CDR1 SEHNR, CDR2 FQNEAQ (reference sequence). V was trimmed by 3 bases and J by 7 bases, leaving 10 bases between them. CDR3 length equals 13 residues. The DNA for the CDR3 is TGTGCCAGCAGCTTGGACGGCTGGCAGCCCCAGCATTTT. Translation gives CASSLDGWQPQHF.

CDR3 in amino acids: CAWSVQGSETQYF. The CDR3, as DNA: TGTGCCTGGAGTGTACAAGGGTCAGAGACCCAGTACTTC. This sequence joins TRBV30 and TRBJ2-5; D not certain. V was pared by 0 bases and J by 4 bases, with 9 bases between. This CDR3 region has 13 residues. Germline V lookup: CDR1 GTSNPN, CDR2 SVGIG (reference sequence).

The count of this clone is one. The V gene is TRBV3-1 (or the pseudogene TRBV3-2), the J gene TRBJ1-2; D might be TRBD1 (6 bases). Trimming shortened V by 0 bases and J by 3 bases, and 11 bases separated the two germline ends. This CDR3 region has 15 residues. Per germline, CDR1 LGHDT and CDR2 YNNKEL (reference sequence). CDR3 in amino acids: CASSQDWDTHYGYTF. CDR3 bases: TGTGCCAGCAGCCAAGACTGGGACACCCACTATGGCTACACCTTC.

This chain links TRBV30 with TRBJ2-7, with D possibly being TRBD2 (5 bases). The CDR3 consists of 14 residues. The V end was cut by 2 bases, the J end by 4 bases, with 15 bases between. CDR1 and CDR2 from the germline V gene are GTSNPN and SVGIG (reference sequence). The CDR3 loop is CAWSHSGGGYEQYF. CDR3 DNA sequence: TGTGCCTGGAGTCACAGCGGAGGCGGGTACGAGCAGTACTTC.

V and J are TRBV6-2 or TRBV6-3 and TRBJ1-2; TRBD1 might be the D (6 bases). Germline values: CDR1 MNHEY, CDR2 SVGEGT. The CDR3 totals 13 residues. Trimming left V 6 bases short and J 5 bases short, with 13 bases between. In nucleotides, the CDR3 is TGTGCCAGCAGCCCCGGACAGAAGTATGGCTACACCTTC. Translation gives CASSPGQKYGYTF.

The chain carries TRBV5-1 and TRBJ1-2, with D possibly TRBD1 on 6 matching bases. Germline CDR1 reads SGHRS; CDR2 reads YFSETQ. This CDR3 has 14 amino acids. Trimming pared 0 bases from V and 4 bases from J, leaving 10 bases between. CDR3 bases: TGCGCCAGCAGCTTGGATGGGGGCGGCTATGGCTACACCTTC. This codes for CASSLDGGGYGYTF.

The chain recombines TRBV6-5 with TRBJ1-5; 7 bases match TRBD1. Germline V gene data show CDR1 as MNHEY and CDR2 as SVGAGI. J gave up 5 bases and V 5 bases, and 6 bases lay outside the gene matches. This CDR3 is built from 14 residues. CDR3 sequence reads: CASSRDREDQPQHF. In nucleotides, the CDR3 is TGTGCCAGCAGTCGAGACAGGGAGGATCAGCCCCAGCATTTT.

This clone was detected only once. CDR3 protein: CATGGTTGFAFF. The CDR3, as DNA: TGTGCCACCGGCGGTACGACAGGTTTCGCTTTCTTT. The V gene is TRBV5-4, the J gene TRBJ1-1, with D possibly TRBD1 on 6 matching bases. V lost 9 bases to trimming and J lost 11 bases, with 20 bases between them. CDR3 size: 12 residues. CDR1 and CDR2 (germline): SGHNT, YYREEE (reference sequence).

The genes are TRBV10-3 and TRBJ2-7; possible D gene TRBD1, 6 bases. Germline V gene lookup returns CDR1 ENHRY and CDR2 SYGVKD. CDR3 length: 15 amino acids. Trimming stripped 2 bases from V and 3 bases from J, with 14 bases between. The CDR3 protein is CAISEGDIGLYEQYF. DNA for the CDR3: TGTGCCATCAGTGAGGGGGACATAGGCCTCTACGAGCAGTACTTC.

This clone is a singleton in its sample. The chain uses TRBV6-2 or TRBV6-3 and TRBJ1-4; 8 bases are a match to TRBD1. Germline CDR1 MNHEY, CDR2 SVGEGT. V shed 2 bases and J 3 bases; nucleotides not matched to a gene: 5. CDR3 size: 16 residues. CDR3 sequence reads: CASSYENRGANEKLFF. CDR3 DNA sequence: TGTGCCAGCAGTTACGAGAACAGGGGGGCTAATGAAAAACTGTTTTTT.

V gene TRBV9 combines with J gene TRBJ1-2, with TRBD1 identical over 8 bases. Trimming removed 7 bases from V and 4 bases from J; junction bases left unmatched: 9. CDR1 is SGDLS, CDR2 YYNGEE, per germline. The CDR3 runs 14 residues. The CDR3 here is CASSTQGEGYGYTF. CDR3 nucleotide sequence: TGTGCCAGCTCTACACAGGGGGAGGGCTATGGCTACACCTTC.

Only one count was recorded for this clone. The rearrangement joins TRBV3-1 (or the pseudogene TRBV3-2) to TRBJ2-7; TRBD2 matches 9 bases. Trimming cost V 2 bases and J 3 bases; bases outside gene matches: 5. Germline CDR1 LGHDT, CDR2 YNNKEL (reference sequence). The CDR3 has 15 residues. The CDR3 sequence is CASSQPGLADYEQYF. The CDR3 DNA reads TGTGCCAGCAGCCAACCGGGACTAGCAGACTACGAGCAGTACTTC.

The CDR3 nucleotides are TGTGCCAGCTCAGCTTTAGGACTAGGGCCTTTCAATGAGCAGTTCTTC. Its protein is CASSALGLGPFNEQFF. The rearrangement joins TRBV7-6 to TRBJ2-1, with 7 positions matching TRBD2. V lost 8 bases, J lost 6 bases, and 16 bases stayed unmatched. Germline V gene lookup returns CDR1 SGHVS and CDR2 FNYEAQ. The CDR3 extends over 16 amino acids.

The rearrangement joins TRBV2 to TRBJ1-2; tentatively, D is TRBD1 (5 bases). The germline V and J ends were trimmed by 3 bases and 9 bases, with 14 bases remaining between them. CDR1 and CDR2 from the germline V gene are SNHLY and FYNNEI. The CDR3 spans 13 residues. The CDR3 DNA follows: TGTGCCAGCAGTGAGAAGGGGCGCGTTAGCTACACCTTC. As protein: CASSEKGRVSYTF.

This chain links TRBV19 with TRBJ1-1, with unresolved D. The ends were cut back, 7 bases at V and 2 bases at J, with 14 bases in the middle. Germline V gene data show CDR1 as LNHDA and CDR2 as SQIVND (reference sequence). This CDR3 has 14 residues. The CDR3 protein is CASTRSSANTEAFF. DNA of the CDR3: TGTGCCAGTACCAGGTCGTCAGCCAACACTGAAGCTTTCTTT.

The chain carries TRBV9 and TRBJ2-7; D gene uncertain. This CDR3 has 13 residues. The V gene's germline CDR1 is SGDLS and CDR2 YYNGEE. Trimming shortened V by 0 bases and J by 6 bases, and 10 bases separated the two germline ends. CDR3 bases: TGTGCCAGCAGCGTAGACCCACCGGCCGAGCAGTACTTC. Translation gives CASSVDPPAEQYF.

This clone was found once. The chain employs TRBV27 and TRBJ1-3; D gene ambiguous. V lost 3 bases to trimming and J lost 2 bases, with 2 bases between them. This CDR3 is 12 amino acids long. Per germline, CDR1 MNHEY and CDR2 SMNVEV (reference sequence). CDR3 protein: CASSFTGNTIYF. In nucleotides, the CDR3 is TGTGCCAGCAGTTTCACTGGAAACACCATATATTTT.

The CDR3 DNA sequence: TGTGCCAGCAGCCTTCGACTCGACGGCTATAGCAATCAGCCCCAGCATTTT. Translated: CASSLRLDGYSNQPQHF. The chain couples TRBV5-8 to TRBJ1-5, with D unresolved. The CDR3 loop spans 17 amino acids. The germline gives CDR1 SGHTS, CDR2 YDEGEE. V was shortened by 4 bases and J by 0 bases, with 17 bases between the two germline ends.

The V call is TRBV6-5, the J call TRBJ1-1; no reliable D call. Germline V gene data show CDR1 as MNHEY and CDR2 as SVGAGI. V was trimmed by 7 bases and J by 4 bases, leaving 10 bases between them. The CDR3 is 12 residues long. CDR3 loop: CASTEWGTEAFF. CDR3 in DNA: TGTGCCAGCACCGAATGGGGCACTGAAGCTTTCTTT.

This clone was found a few times. This CDR3 is CASSVEASPQLEQFF. In nucleotides, the CDR3 is TGTGCCAGCAGCGTAGAGGCTAGCCCCCAATTAGAGCAGTTCTTC. The chain is built from TRBV9 and TRBJ2-1, with D possibly being TRBD2 (5 bases). Germline V gives CDR1 SGDLS, CDR2 YYNGEE. The V end lost 0 bases, the J end lost 10 bases, and 17 bases lay between the germline ends. There are 15 residues in the CDR3.

The rearrangement uses TRBV5-5 and TRBJ1-6; D call uncertain. V lost 3 bases to trimming and J lost 12 bases, with 7 bases between them. Germline V gene lookup returns CDR1 SGHKS and CDR2 YYEKEE (reference sequence). There are 11 residues in the CDR3. The CDR3 reads CASSWEGPLHF. The CDR3 nucleotides read TGTGCCAGCAGCTGGGAGGGACCCCTCCACTTT.

This sequence joins TRBV29-1 and TRBJ2-1; D remains unclear. The ends were cut back, 8 bases at V and 10 bases at J, with 9 bases in the middle. The CDR3 is 9 residues long. Germline values: CDR1 SQVTM, CDR2 ANQGSEA. The CDR3 DNA sequence: TGCAGCCCCCGGTGGGAGCAGTTCTTC. Its translation is CSPRWEQFF.